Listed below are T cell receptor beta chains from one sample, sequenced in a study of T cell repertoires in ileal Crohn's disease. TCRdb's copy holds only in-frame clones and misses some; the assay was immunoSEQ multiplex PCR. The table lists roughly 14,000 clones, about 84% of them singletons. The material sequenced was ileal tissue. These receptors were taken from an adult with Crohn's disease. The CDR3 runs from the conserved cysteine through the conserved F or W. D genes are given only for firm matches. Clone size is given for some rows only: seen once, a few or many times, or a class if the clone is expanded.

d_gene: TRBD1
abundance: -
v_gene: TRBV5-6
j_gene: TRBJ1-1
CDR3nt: TGTGCCAGCAGGGGGACAGGGGTTACTGAAGCTTTCTTT
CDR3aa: CASRGTGVTEAFF

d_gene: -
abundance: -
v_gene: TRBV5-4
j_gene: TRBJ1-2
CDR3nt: TGTGCCAGCAGCTTGGGCGTCCCCCGCAACTATGGCTACACCTTC
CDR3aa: CASSLGVPRNYGYTF

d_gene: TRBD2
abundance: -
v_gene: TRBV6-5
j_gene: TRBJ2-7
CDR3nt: TGTGCCAGCAGTTACTCCCCTAGCGGGAGGGCTAGCGAGCAGTACTTC
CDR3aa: CASSYSPSGRASEQYF

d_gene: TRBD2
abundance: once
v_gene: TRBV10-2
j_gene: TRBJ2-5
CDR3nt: TGCGCCAGCAGGGTGGCGGGGGGCCCGGGAGAGACCCAGTACTTC
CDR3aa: CASRVAGGPGETQYF

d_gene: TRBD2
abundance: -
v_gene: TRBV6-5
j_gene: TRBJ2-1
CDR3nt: TGTGCCAGCAGGGGACTAAGGGATGAGCAGTTCTTC
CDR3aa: CASRGLRDEQFF

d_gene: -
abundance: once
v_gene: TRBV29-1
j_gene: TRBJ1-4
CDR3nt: -
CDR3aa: CSVARGARRFF

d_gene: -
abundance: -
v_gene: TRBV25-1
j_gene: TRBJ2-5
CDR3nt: TGTGCCAGCAGTGAATACAACAGGTGGGAGACCCAGTACTTC
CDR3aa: CASSEYNRWETQYF

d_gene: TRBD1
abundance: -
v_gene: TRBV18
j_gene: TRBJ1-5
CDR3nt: TGTGCCAGCTCAATCACAGGGGGCAATCAGCCCCAGCATTTT
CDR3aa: CASSITGGNQPQHF

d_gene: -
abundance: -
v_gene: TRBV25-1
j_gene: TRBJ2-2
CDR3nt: TGTGCCAGCAGTGACTTAGCATACACCGGGGAGCTGTTTTTT
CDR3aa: CASSDLAYTGELFF

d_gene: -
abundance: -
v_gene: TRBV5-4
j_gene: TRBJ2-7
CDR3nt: TGTGCCAGCAGCTTGGCCGGCGGCAGTTACGAGCAGTACTTC
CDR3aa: CASSLAGGSYEQYF

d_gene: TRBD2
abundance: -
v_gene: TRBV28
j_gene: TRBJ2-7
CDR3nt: TGTGCCAGCGGCTGGGAGGGATACGAGCAGTACTTC
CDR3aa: CASGWEGYEQYF

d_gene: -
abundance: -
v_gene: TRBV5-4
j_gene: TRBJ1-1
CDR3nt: TGTGCCAGCAGCTTGTCCCAGGGAACTGAAGCTTTCTTT
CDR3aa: CASSLSQGTEAFF

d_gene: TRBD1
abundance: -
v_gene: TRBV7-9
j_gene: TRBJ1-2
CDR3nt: TGTGCCAGCAGCTCCTGGACAGGGGGCGACTATGGCTACACCTTC
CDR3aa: CASSSWTGGDYGYTF

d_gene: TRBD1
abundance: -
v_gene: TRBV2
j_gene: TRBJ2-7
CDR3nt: TGTGCCAGCAGGGGGGACAGGCGGCAGTACTTC
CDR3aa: CASRGDRRQYF

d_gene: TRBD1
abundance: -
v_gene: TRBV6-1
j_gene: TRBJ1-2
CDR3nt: TGTGCCAGCAGTGACCGTCGGGGCCAGGGGGCCTATGGCTACACCTTC
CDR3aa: CASSDRRGQGAYGYTF

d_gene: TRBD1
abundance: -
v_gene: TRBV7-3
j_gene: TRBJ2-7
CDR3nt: TGTGCCAGCAGCTTAACGGGGACAGGGGACTTTGAGCAGTACTTC
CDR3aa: CASSLTGTGDFEQYF

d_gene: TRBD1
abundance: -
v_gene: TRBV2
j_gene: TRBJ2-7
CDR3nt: TGTGCCAGCAGTCTGCCCAGGGACAGGGAAGCCTACGAGCAGTACTTC
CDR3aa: CASSLPRDREAYEQYF

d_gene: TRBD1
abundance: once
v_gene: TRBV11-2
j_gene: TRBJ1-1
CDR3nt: TGTGCCAGCAGACGTTCAGACTACAGGGGCTGGACTGAAGCTTTCTTT
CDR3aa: CASRRSDYRGWTEAFF

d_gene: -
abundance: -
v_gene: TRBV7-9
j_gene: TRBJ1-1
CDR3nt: TGTGCCAGCAGCTTTGGAGACGGGAAGAACACTGAAGCTTTCTTT
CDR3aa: CASSFGDGKNTEAFF

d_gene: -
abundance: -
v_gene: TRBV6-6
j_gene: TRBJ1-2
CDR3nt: TGTGCCAGCAGTCCGACAGGCGATTATGGCTACACCTTC
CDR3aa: CASSPTGDYGYTF

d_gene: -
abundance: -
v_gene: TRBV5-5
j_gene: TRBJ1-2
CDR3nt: TGTGCCAGCAGCTTGTCAACGATTGGCTACTATGGCTACACCTTC
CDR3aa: CASSLSTIGYYGYTF

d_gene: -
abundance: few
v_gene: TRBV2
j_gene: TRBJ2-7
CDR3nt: TGTGCCAGCAGTGTGGGGCAGGGGATGAGTGAGCAGTACTTC
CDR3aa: CASSVGQGMSEQYF

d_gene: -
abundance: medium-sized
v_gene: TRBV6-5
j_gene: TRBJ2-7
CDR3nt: TGTGCCAGTAAGAAGGGGAACTCCTACGAGCAGTACTTC
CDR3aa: CASKKGNSYEQYF

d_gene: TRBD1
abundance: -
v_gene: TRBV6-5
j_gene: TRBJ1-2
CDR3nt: TGTGCCAGCAGTTACTCGGGACAGGGAGGCGGCTACACCTTC
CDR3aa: CASSYSGQGGGYTF

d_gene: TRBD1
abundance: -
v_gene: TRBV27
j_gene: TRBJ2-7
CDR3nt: TGTGCCAGCAGCCGCCGCCGCAGGGGGCCCTACGAGCAGTACTTC
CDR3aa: CASSRRRRGPYEQYF

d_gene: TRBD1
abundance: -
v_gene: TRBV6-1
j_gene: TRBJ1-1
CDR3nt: TGTGCCAGCAGTGCCTACCCAGGGGGATCTGAAGCTTTCTTT
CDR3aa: CASSAYPGGSEAFF

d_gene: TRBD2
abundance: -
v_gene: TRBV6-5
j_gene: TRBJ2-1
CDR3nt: TGTGCCAGCAGTTACTCGAGAGCGGGGGGCGGGGATGAGCAGTTCTTC
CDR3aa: CASSYSRAGGGDEQFF

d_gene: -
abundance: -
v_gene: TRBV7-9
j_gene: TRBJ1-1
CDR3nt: TGTGCCAGCAGTTCCTTGTGGAGGGAGAACACTGAAGCTTTCTTT
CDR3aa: CASSSLWRENTEAFF

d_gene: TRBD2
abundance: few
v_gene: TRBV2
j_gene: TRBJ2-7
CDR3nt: TGTGCCAGCAGCGGGACGGGACTAGCTTCCCCTTTTAAAGGCGAGCAGTACTTC
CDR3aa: CASSGTGLASPFKGEQYF

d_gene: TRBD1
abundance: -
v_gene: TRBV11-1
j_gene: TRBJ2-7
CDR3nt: TGTGCCAGCAGCTACCAGGAGAGGACAGGGTCCCACGAGCAGTACTTC
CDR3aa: CASSYQERTGSHEQYF

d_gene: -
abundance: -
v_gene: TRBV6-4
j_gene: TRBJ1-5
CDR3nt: TGTGCCAGCAGTTCAATCAGACACGGAGGGTTTAACCAGCCCCAGCATTTT
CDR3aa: CASSSIRHGGFNQPQHF

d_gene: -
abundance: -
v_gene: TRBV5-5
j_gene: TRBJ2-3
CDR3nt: TGTGCCAGCAGCTTTACAGGTACTAGCACAGATACGCAGTATTTT
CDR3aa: CASSFTGTSTDTQYF

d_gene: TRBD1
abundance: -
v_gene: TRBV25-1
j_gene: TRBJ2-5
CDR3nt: TGTGCCAGCAGTAACTACCGAGGACAGGGGGGTCGAGAGACCCAGTACTTC
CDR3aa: CASSNYRGQGGRETQYF

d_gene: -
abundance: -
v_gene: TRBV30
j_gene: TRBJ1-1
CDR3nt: TGTGCCTGGAGTCCACTCGATCAGGGTGAAGCTTTCTTT
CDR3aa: CAWSPLDQGEAFF

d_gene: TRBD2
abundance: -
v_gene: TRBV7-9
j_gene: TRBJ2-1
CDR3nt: TGTGCCAGCAGCCGTCCGGGACTAGCGGTAATCTCACCCCTCAATGAGCAGTTCTTC
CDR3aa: CASSRPGLAVISPLNEQFF

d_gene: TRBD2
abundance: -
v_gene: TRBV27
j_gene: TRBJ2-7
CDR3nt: TGTGCCAGCAGGGGACTAGCGGGAAGAGGGCTATACGAGCAGTACTTC
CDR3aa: CASRGLAGRGLYEQYF

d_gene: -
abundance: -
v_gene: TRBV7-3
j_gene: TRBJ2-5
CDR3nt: TGTGCCAGCAGTCGCGGGACAGCCCAAGAGACCCAGTACTTC
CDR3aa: CASSRGTAQETQYF

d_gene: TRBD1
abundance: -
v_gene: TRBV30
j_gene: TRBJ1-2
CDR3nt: TGTGCCTGGAGTGAGGGCTCAGGGGGCGCGATTAATTATGGCTACACCTTC
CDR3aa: CAWSEGSGGAINYGYTF

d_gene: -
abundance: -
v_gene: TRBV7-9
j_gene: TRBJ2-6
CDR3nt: TGTGCCAGCAGCACCCCGACAGGCCCCAAAAGCACTGGGGCCAACGTCCTGACTTTC
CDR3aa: CASSTPTGPKSTGANVLTF

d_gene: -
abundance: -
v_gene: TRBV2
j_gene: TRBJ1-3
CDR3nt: TGTGCCAGCAGAGGAGGTAGCTTTGGAAACACCATATATTTT
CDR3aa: CASRGGSFGNTIYF

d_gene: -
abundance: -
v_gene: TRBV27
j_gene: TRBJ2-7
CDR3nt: TGTGCCAGCAGTTTAAGGGCAGGGCCCTCCTACGAGCAGTACTTC
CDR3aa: CASSLRAGPSYEQYF

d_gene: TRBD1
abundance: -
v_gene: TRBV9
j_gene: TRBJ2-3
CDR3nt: TGTGCCAGCAGCGAACTTCAGACAGGGAGACTTTCAGATACGCAGTATTTT
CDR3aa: CASSELQTGRLSDTQYF

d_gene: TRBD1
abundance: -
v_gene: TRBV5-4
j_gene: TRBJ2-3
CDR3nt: TGTGCCAGCAGCAGACAGGGCGCCGATACGCAGTATTTT
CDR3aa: CASSRQGADTQYF

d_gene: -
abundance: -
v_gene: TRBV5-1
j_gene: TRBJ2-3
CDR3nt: TGCGCCAGCAGCTCAAGGACAAGGGATACGCAGTATTTT
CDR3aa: CASSSRTRDTQYF

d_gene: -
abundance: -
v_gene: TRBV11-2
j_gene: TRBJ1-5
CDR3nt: TGTGCCAGCAGCCGGACAGATCAGCCCCAGCATTTT
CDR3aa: CASSRTDQPQHF

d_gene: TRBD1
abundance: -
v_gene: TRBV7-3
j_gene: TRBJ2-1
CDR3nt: TGTGCCAGCAGCCCCACGGGACAGTATTACAATGAGCAGTTCTTC
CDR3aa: CASSPTGQYYNEQFF

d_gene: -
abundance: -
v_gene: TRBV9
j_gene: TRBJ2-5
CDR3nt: TGTGCCAGCAGCCCTGGACAGCGGCAGACCCAGTACTTC
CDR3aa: CASSPGQRQTQYF

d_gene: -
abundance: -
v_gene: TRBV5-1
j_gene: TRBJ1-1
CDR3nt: TGCGCCAGCAGCGTACAGGGGAACACTGAAGCTTTCTTT
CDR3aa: CASSVQGNTEAFF

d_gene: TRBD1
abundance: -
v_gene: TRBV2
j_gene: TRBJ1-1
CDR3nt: TGTGCCAGCAGCCCAGGGGGGAACACTGAAGCTTTCTTT
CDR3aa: CASSPGGNTEAFF

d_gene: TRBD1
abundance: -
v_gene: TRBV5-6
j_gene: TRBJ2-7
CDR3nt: TGTGCCAGCAGCAGGACAGGGGGGTCCTACGAGCAGTACTTC
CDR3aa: CASSRTGGSYEQYF

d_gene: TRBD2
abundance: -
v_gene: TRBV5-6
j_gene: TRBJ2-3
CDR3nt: TGTGCCAGCAGCTCCTATCGGGGGGGCGGGACAGATACGCAGTATTTT
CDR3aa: CASSSYRGGGTDTQYF

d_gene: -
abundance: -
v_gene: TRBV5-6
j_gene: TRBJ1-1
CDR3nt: TGTGCCAGCAGCTCCCAGGTACAGACTGAAGCTTTCTTT
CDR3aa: CASSSQVQTEAFF

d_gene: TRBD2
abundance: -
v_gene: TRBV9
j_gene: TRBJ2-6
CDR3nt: TGTGCCAGCAGCGTAGTGGCGGGAGGCCTCTCTGGGGCCAACGTCCTGACTTTC
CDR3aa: CASSVVAGGLSGANVLTF

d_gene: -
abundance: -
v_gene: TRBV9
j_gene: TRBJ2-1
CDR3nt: TGTGCCAGCAGCGCTCAACTTAGCGGCTACAATGAGCAGTTCTTC
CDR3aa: CASSAQLSGYNEQFF

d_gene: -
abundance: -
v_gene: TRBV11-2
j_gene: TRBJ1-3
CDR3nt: TGTGCCAGCAGCTTAAGGGGATCAACCAACACCATATATTTT
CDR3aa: CASSLRGSTNTIYF

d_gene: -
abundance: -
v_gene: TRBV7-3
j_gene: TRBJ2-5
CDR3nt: TGTGCCAGCAGCTTACGGGGGACGGAGACCCAGTACTTC
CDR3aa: CASSLRGTETQYF

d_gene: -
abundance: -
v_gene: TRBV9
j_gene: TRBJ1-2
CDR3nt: TGTGCCAGCAGCGTGGAGAACTATGGCTACACCTTC
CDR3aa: CASSVENYGYTF

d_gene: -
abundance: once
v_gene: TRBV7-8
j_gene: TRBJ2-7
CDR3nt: TGTGCCAGCAGCCCCTATCCGTCTTACGAGCAGTACTTC
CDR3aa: CASSPYPSYEQYF

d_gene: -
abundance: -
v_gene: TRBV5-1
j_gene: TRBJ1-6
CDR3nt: TGCGCCAGCAGCTTGGATGGGGGGGCGACGAGCTCACCCCTCCACTTT
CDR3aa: CASSLDGGATSSPLHF